The present TCR beta chain was sequenced within a study of blood T cell repertoires in COVID-19. Authors' methods: How many nucleated cells were present was estimated from reference gene primer amplification. Here immunoSEQ multiplex PCR was the method, and the copy in TCRdb shows in-frame clones only, minus some. That table gives V, J and clone size, and the DNA gave D and trimming. The sample includes approximately 54,000 clones, roughly 88% of them seen just once. The clonotype was recovered from a human donor in a cohort sampled during active COVID-19. Sequencing was carried out using peripheral blood.

Written as DNA, the CDR3 is TGTGCTAGTGGTTTGAGGGTCTGGGGGGGGAGTTATGAAAAACTGTTTTTT. The encoded protein is CASGLRVWGGSYEKLFF. The chain uses TRBV12-5 and TRBJ1-4, with D tentatively TRBD1 (5 bases). Germline loops: CDR1 LGHNT, CDR2 FRNRAP. V gave up 2 bases and J gave up 6 bases, with 19 bases separating them. This CDR3 has 17 residues.